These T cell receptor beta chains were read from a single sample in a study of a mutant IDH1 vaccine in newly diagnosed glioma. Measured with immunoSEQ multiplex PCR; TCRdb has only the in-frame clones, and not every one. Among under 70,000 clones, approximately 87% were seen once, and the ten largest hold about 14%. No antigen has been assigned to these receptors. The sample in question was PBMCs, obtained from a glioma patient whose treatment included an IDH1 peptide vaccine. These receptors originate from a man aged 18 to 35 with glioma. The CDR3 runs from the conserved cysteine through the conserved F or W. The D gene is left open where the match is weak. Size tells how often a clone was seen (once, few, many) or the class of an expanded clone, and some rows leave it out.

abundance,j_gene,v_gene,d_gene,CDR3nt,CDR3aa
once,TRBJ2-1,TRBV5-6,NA,TGTGCCAGCAGCCCGGGCCCCAACAAGGATGAGCAGTTCTTC,CASSPGPNKDEQFF
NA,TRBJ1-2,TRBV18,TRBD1,TGTGCCAGCTCGCCATCCGGGACAGCCGCTAACTATGGCTACACCTTC,CASSPSGTAANYGYTF
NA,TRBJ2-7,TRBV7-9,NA,TGTGCCAGCAGCTTCTACTACGAGCAGTACTTC,CASSFYYEQYF
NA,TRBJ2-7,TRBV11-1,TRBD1,TGTGCCAGCAGCTTTGACAGGGGGTACGAGCAGTACTTC,CASSFDRGYEQYF
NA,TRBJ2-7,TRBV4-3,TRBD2,TGCGCCAGCAGCCCGTTGACTAGCGGGGATCTCGCCACCGAGCAGTACTTC,CASSPLTSGDLATEQYF
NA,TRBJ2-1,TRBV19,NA,TGTGCCAGTAGTATAGGCGGAACCTACAATGAGCAGTTCTTC,CASSIGGTYNEQFF
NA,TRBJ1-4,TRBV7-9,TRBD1,TGTGCCAGCAGCAAGCTGGCGGGGGACAGGGGGAATGAAAAACTGTTTTTT,CASSKLAGDRGNEKLFF
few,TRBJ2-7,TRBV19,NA,TGTGCCAGTAGTTTCACACGGGGCCACGAGCAGTACTTC,CASSFTRGHEQYF
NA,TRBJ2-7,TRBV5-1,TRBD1,TGCGCCAGCAGCTTGGTTACAGGGGGATCCTACGAGCAGTACTTC,CASSLVTGGSYEQYF
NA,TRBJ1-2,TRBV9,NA,TGTGCCAGCAGCCTGGGGGGAGCGGGTGTCTCGCGCTATGGCTACACCTTC,CASSLGGAGVSRYGYTF
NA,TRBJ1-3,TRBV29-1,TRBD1,TGCAGCGGCGAGGACAGGGGCTTCTCTGGAAACACCATATATTTT,CSGEDRGFSGNTIYF
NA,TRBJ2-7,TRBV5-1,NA,TGCGCCAGCGGGCTTAAGAGCTCCTACGAGCAGTACTTC,CASGLKSSYEQYF
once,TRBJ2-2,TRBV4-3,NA,TGCGCCAGCAGCCAAGGACCAGGCACCGGGGAGCTGTTTTTT,CASSQGPGTGELFF
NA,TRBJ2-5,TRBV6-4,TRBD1,TGTGCCAGCAGTGCCGGGACAGGGGGCAGGGAGACCCAGTACTTC,CASSAGTGGRETQYF
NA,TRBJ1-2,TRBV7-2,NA,TGTGCCAGCAGCACCAGGAGGGTTTATGGCTACACCTTC,CASSTRRVYGYTF
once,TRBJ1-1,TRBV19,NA,TGTGCCAGTAGTATCCCTAGGTCCGGGAACACTGAAGCTTTCTTT,CASSIPRSGNTEAFF
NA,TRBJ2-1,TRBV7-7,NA,TGTGCTAGCAGCTTAGGCGGGACACCCCCGAATGAGCAGTTCTTC,CASSLGGTPPNEQFF
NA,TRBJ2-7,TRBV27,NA,TGTGCCAGCAGAACCCGACGAGATACGTACGAGCAGTACTTC,CASRTRRDTYEQYF
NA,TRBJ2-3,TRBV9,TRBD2,TGTGCCAGCAGCGTAAGCCGGGGGGGAACAGATACGCAGTATTTT,CASSVSRGGTDTQYF
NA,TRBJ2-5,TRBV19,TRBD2,TGTGCCAGTAGCCGGGGGAGCGGGGGGAAAGAGACCCAGTACTTC,CASSRGSGGKETQYF
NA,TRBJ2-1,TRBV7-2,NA,TGTGCCAGCAGCTTAGATTCCGTTACAGGGAAGCAGTTCTTC,CASSLDSVTGKQFF
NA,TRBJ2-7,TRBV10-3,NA,TGTGCCATCAGTGAGTCGACGGGGACCTACGAGCAGTACTTC,CAISESTGTYEQYF
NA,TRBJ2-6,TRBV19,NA,TGTGCCAGTAGTATTGACTTGGGCTCTGGGGCCAACGTCCTGACTTTC,CASSIDLGSGANVLTF
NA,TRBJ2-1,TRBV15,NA,TGTGCCACCAGCAGAGAGGACAGTTACAATGAGCAGTTCTTC,CATSREDSYNEQFF
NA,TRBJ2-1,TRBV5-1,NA,TGCGCCAGCAGCTCAACCTCCGGGACCAGACTTTATAATGAGCAGTTCTTC,CASSSTSGTRLYNEQFF
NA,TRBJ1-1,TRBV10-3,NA,TGTGCCATCAGGGGACGGACGAACACTGAAGCTTTCTTT,CAIRGRTNTEAFF
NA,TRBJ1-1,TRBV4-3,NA,TGCGCCAGCAGCGACGGGGGTATGAACACTGAAGCTTTCTTT,CASSDGGMNTEAFF
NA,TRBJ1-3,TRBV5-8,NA,TGTGCCAGCAGCTTTACAGGGAGTAGAAACACCATATATTTT,CASSFTGSRNTIYF
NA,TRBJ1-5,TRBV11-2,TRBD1,TGTGCCAGCAGCTTAGGGACAGGGGGCGGTCAGCCCCAGCATTTT,CASSLGTGGGQPQHF
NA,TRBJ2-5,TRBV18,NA,TGTGCCAGCTCACCAAGGGTTTTGGAGACCCAGTACTTC,CASSPRVLETQYF
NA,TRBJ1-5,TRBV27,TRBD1,TGTGCCAGCAGTTTATTCAGACAGGGGACCTTATTTTATAGCAATCAGCCCCAGCATTTT,CASSLFRQGTLFYSNQPQHF
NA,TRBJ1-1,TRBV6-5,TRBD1,TGTGCCAGCAGTTACTCCCGGACAGGGGGGAACACTGAAGCTTTCTTT,CASSYSRTGGNTEAFF
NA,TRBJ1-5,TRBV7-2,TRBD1,TGTGCCAGCAGCTTAGGGGACAGCACAAATCAGCCCCAGCATTTT,CASSLGDSTNQPQHF
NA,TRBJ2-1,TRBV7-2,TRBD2,TGTGCCAGCAGCCACAGACTAGCGGTCTCCAATGAGCAGTTCTTC,CASSHRLAVSNEQFF
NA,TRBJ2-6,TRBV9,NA,TGTGCCAGCAGCGTAGCGGTGGTCTCTGGGGCCAACGTCCTGACTTTC,CASSVAVVSGANVLTF
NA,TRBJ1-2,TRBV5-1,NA,TGCGCCAGCAGCCGGGCGGACCAGTGGTGGGGCTACACCTTC,CASSRADQWWGYTF
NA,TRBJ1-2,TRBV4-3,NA,TGCGCCAGCAGCCATCTGTCGGACCTCTCCTATGGCTACACCTTC,CASSHLSDLSYGYTF
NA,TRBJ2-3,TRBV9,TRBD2,TGTGCCAGCAGCGCCCTCGGGACTAGCGGATATACGCAGTATTTT,CASSALGTSGYTQYF
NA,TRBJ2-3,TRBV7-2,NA,TGTGCCAGCAGCTTAGGGGGCCTAGTTGGCGATACGCAGTATTTT,CASSLGGLVGDTQYF
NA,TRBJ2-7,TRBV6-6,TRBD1,TGTGCCAGCCGACTGGGGACAGGGTTCTACGAGCAGTACTTC,CASRLGTGFYEQYF
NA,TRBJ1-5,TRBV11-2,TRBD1,TGTGCCAGCAGCCGGGGACAGGGCGACAATCAGCCCCAGCATTTT,CASSRGQGDNQPQHF
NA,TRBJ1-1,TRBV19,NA,TGTGCCAGTAGTATAGCGGGGCAGACTAGAGCCACTGAAGCTTTCTTT,CASSIAGQTRATEAFF
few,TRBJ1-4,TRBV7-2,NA,TGTGCCAGCAGCTTAGAATGGGGGAATGAAAAACTGTTTTTT,CASSLEWGNEKLFF